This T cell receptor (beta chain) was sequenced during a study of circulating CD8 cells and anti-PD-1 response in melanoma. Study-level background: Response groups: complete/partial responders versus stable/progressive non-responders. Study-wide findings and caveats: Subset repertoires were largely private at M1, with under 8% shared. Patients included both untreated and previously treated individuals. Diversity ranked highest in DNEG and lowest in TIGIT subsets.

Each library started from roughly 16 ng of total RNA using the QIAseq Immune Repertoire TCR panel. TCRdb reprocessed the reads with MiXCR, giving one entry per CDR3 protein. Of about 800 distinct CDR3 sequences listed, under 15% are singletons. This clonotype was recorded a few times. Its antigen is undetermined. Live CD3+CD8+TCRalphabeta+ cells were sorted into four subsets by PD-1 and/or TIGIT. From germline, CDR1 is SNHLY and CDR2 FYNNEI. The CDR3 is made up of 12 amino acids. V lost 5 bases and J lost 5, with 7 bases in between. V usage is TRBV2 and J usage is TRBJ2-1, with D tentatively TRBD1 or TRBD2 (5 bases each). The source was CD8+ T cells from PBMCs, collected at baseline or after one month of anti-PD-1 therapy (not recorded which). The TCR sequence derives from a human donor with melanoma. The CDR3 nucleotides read TGTGCCAGCAGTAGAGGGGACAATGAGCAGTTCTTC. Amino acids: CASSRGDNEQFF.